A selection of T cell receptor beta chains follows, all from one sample in a study of T cells in tumors after PD-1 blockade. The table came from immunoSEQ multiplex PCR; TCRdb's copy has only in-frame clones and leaves some out. Counted here are roughly 48,000 clones, 65% to 85% occurring once; the ten biggest clones make up just over 4%. Sample: PBMCs, taken before anti-PD-1 treatment. These receptors were obtained from a human donor with basal cell carcinoma. Each CDR3 is given with its conserved first and last residue. The order of the fields is V gene, D gene, J gene, clone size, CDR3 DNA, CDR3 protein. A D gene is named only where the DNA matches it firmly. Not every row has a clone size; where given, it reads once, few, many or a size class.

V gene: TRBV3-1/TRBV3-2; D gene: NA; J gene: TRBJ2-1; clone size: NA; CDR3 DNA: TGTGCCAGCAGCCAAGTGAACAATGAGCAGTTCTTC; CDR3 protein: CASSQVNNEQFF
V gene: TRBV6-5; D gene: TRBD1; J gene: TRBJ2-3; clone size: once; CDR3 DNA: TGTGCCAGCAGGCAGGACAGGGGGCGCGCAGATACGCAGTATTTT; CDR3 protein: CASRQDRGRADTQYF
V gene: TRBV7-9; D gene: TRBD2; J gene: TRBJ2-7; clone size: NA; CDR3 DNA: TGTGCCAGCAGCTCGGGGCGGGAGAGCTCCTACGAGCAGTACTTC; CDR3 protein: CASSSGRESSYEQYF
V gene: TRBV6-4; D gene: TRBD2; J gene: TRBJ2-3; clone size: NA; CDR3 DNA: TGTGCCAGCAGTGCAGCGGGGGCGGGAGATACGCAGTATTTT; CDR3 protein: CASSAAGAGDTQYF
V gene: TRBV30; D gene: NA; J gene: TRBJ1-6; clone size: once; CDR3 DNA: TGTGCCTGGAAGGCGAACTCCTATAATTCACCCCTCCACTTT; CDR3 protein: CAWKANSYNSPLHF
V gene: TRBV3-1/TRBV3-2; D gene: NA; J gene: TRBJ2-3; clone size: once; CDR3 DNA: TGTGCCAGCAGCCAAGGAAATAGCCAACTCACAGATACGCAGTATTTT; CDR3 protein: CASSQGNSQLTDTQYF
V gene: TRBV5-1; D gene: NA; J gene: TRBJ1-5; clone size: NA; CDR3 DNA: TGCGCCAGCAGCTTGGGGGACGGACGCAATCAGCCCCAGCATTTT; CDR3 protein: CASSLGDGRNQPQHF
V gene: TRBV25-1; D gene: NA; J gene: TRBJ2-7; clone size: NA; CDR3 DNA: TGTGCCAGCTTACCGCCCGTGAGCCTCTTCTACGAGCAGTACTTC; CDR3 protein: CASLPPVSLFYEQYF
V gene: TRBV19; D gene: NA; J gene: TRBJ2-3; clone size: few; CDR3 DNA: TGTGCCAGTAGTATAGTGGACGGTACAGATACGCAGTATTTT; CDR3 protein: CASSIVDGTDTQYF
V gene: TRBV5-1; D gene: NA; J gene: TRBJ2-3; clone size: NA; CDR3 DNA: TGCGCCAGCAGCTTTGAGGCCCCCGGAGCAGATACGCAGTATTTT; CDR3 protein: CASSFEAPGADTQYF
V gene: TRBV7-2; D gene: TRBD2; J gene: TRBJ2-3; clone size: NA; CDR3 DNA: TGTGCCAGCAGCAAAAACCCTAGCGGGGGGGCATCTGATACGCAGTATTTT; CDR3 protein: CASSKNPSGGASDTQYF
V gene: TRBV9; D gene: TRBD1; J gene: TRBJ1-6; clone size: once; CDR3 DNA: TGTGCCAGCAGCGCGTTACAGGGGGCTGGTTCACCCCTCCACTTT; CDR3 protein: CASSALQGAGSPLHF
V gene: TRBV5-4; D gene: NA; J gene: TRBJ1-1; clone size: NA; CDR3 DNA: TGTGCCAGCAGCTTGGCCTGGACTACAATCTCTGAAGCTTTCTTT; CDR3 protein: CASSLAWTTISEAFF
V gene: TRBV27; D gene: NA; J gene: TRBJ2-1; clone size: NA; CDR3 DNA: TGTGCCAGCAGTTTAGAGCGTGGATATGAGCAGTTCTTC; CDR3 protein: CASSLERGYEQFF
V gene: TRBV4-1; D gene: NA; J gene: TRBJ2-7; clone size: NA; CDR3 DNA: TGCGCCAGCAGCCGGGGACTTTCCGACTCCTACGAGCAGTACTTC; CDR3 protein: CASSRGLSDSYEQYF
V gene: TRBV7-8; D gene: TRBD2; J gene: TRBJ2-5; clone size: once; CDR3 DNA: TGTGCCAGCAGCTCTCACGGGACTAGCGGGGGGGCCGGGGAGACCCAGTACTTC; CDR3 protein: CASSSHGTSGGAGETQYF
V gene: TRBV4-2; D gene: TRBD2; J gene: TRBJ2-7; clone size: NA; CDR3 DNA: TGTGCCAGCAGCCAAGAGGGGCTAGCGGAGACCTACGAGCAGTACTTC; CDR3 protein: CASSQEGLAETYEQYF
V gene: TRBV4-1; D gene: TRBD1; J gene: TRBJ2-1; clone size: NA; CDR3 DNA: TGCGCCAGCAGCCAAGACGGGACAGGGGGCGTTTATGAGCAGTTCTTC; CDR3 protein: CASSQDGTGGVYEQFF
V gene: TRBV7-2; D gene: TRBD2; J gene: TRBJ2-1; clone size: NA; CDR3 DNA: TGTGCCAGCAGCCCCCGACTAGCGGGGGCCAATGAGCAGTTCTTC; CDR3 protein: CASSPRLAGANEQFF
V gene: TRBV5-6; D gene: NA; J gene: TRBJ2-7; clone size: NA; CDR3 DNA: TGTGCCAGCAGCCTTCGACAAATCACCTCCTACGAGCAGTACTTC; CDR3 protein: CASSLRQITSYEQYF
V gene: TRBV7-2; D gene: NA; J gene: TRBJ2-3; clone size: NA; CDR3 DNA: TGTGCCAGCAGCTTAGACAGGCGGAACACAGATACGCAGTATTTT; CDR3 protein: CASSLDRRNTDTQYF
V gene: TRBV19; D gene: TRBD1; J gene: TRBJ2-6; clone size: NA; CDR3 DNA: TGTGCCAGTAGTATAAGGAGGACAGGGGACTCTGGGGCCAACGTCCTGACTTTC; CDR3 protein: CASSIRRTGDSGANVLTF
V gene: TRBV18; D gene: NA; J gene: TRBJ2-1; clone size: NA; CDR3 DNA: TGTGCCAGCTCACCACCGAATGGGTTGGTCAGATACAATGAGCAGTTCTTC; CDR3 protein: CASSPPNGLVRYNEQFF
V gene: TRBV3-1/TRBV3-2; D gene: TRBD2; J gene: TRBJ2-2; clone size: NA; CDR3 DNA: TGTGCCAGCAGCCAAGACCGACTAGCCACCGGGGAGCTGTTTTTT; CDR3 protein: CASSQDRLATGELFF
V gene: TRBV7-2; D gene: NA; J gene: TRBJ2-7; clone size: NA; CDR3 DNA: TGTGCCAGCAGCTTAAGGTCGGAGTTCTCCTACGAGCAGTACTTC; CDR3 protein: CASSLRSEFSYEQYF
V gene: TRBV7-6; D gene: TRBD1; J gene: TRBJ1-1; clone size: NA; CDR3 DNA: TGTGCCAGCAGCCCGGACAGGGGTGAAGCTTTCTTT; CDR3 protein: CASSPDRGEAFF
V gene: TRBV28; D gene: NA; J gene: TRBJ1-2; clone size: NA; CDR3 DNA: TGTGCCAGCAGTTCTGGGTGGGAACAGAATTACCCCCCTAACTATGGCTACACCTTC; CDR3 protein: CASSSGWEQNYPPNYGYTF
V gene: TRBV6-5; D gene: NA; J gene: TRBJ1-5; clone size: NA; CDR3 DNA: TGTGCCAGCACCCCGGGGGAGGGGAATCAGCCCCAGCATTTT; CDR3 protein: CASTPGEGNQPQHF
V gene: TRBV4-1; D gene: NA; J gene: TRBJ2-7; clone size: NA; CDR3 DNA: TGCGCCAGCAGCCACGACCCCTTTTGGGGGGCGGGAAACGAGCAGTACTTC; CDR3 protein: CASSHDPFWGAGNEQYF
V gene: TRBV5-1; D gene: NA; J gene: TRBJ2-3; clone size: NA; CDR3 DNA: TGCGCCAGCAGCTTGGCGCTAGATACAGATACGCAGTATTTT; CDR3 protein: CASSLALDTDTQYF
V gene: TRBV5-4; D gene: NA; J gene: TRBJ1-1; clone size: NA; CDR3 DNA: TGTGCCAGCAGCTTGGGCGGGGGGGTGCGTACTGAAGCTTTCTTT; CDR3 protein: CASSLGGGVRTEAFF
V gene: TRBV11-1; D gene: NA; J gene: TRBJ2-1; clone size: NA; CDR3 DNA: TGTGCCAGCAGCTTTCGGCAGGGCTACAATGAGCAGTTCTTC; CDR3 protein: CASSFRQGYNEQFF
V gene: TRBV5-6; D gene: NA; J gene: TRBJ1-2; clone size: NA; CDR3 DNA: TGTGCCAGCAGCTCCGGCCCAGTGCAATATGGCTACACCTTC; CDR3 protein: CASSSGPVQYGYTF
V gene: TRBV5-1; D gene: NA; J gene: TRBJ2-7; clone size: NA; CDR3 DNA: TGCGCCAGCAGCCGGTCCGGGACGGAATCCTACGAGCAGTACTTC; CDR3 protein: CASSRSGTESYEQYF
V gene: TRBV19; D gene: NA; J gene: TRBJ1-2; clone size: NA; CDR3 DNA: TGTGCCAGTAGGACGACCAGCGGTTATGGCTACACCTTC; CDR3 protein: CASRTTSGYGYTF
V gene: TRBV6-5; D gene: TRBD1; J gene: TRBJ2-5; clone size: NA; CDR3 DNA: TGTGCCAGCAGTAACACCGACAGGGCGAAGACCCAGTACTTC; CDR3 protein: CASSNTDRAKTQYF
V gene: TRBV18; D gene: NA; J gene: TRBJ2-7; clone size: NA; CDR3 DNA: TGTGCCAGCTCACCGGGTAGGGGCTCCTACGAGCAGTACTTC; CDR3 protein: CASSPGRGSYEQYF
V gene: TRBV14; D gene: NA; J gene: TRBJ2-2; clone size: few; CDR3 DNA: TGTGCCAGCAGCCACCAGGCCGGGGAGCTGTTTTTT; CDR3 protein: CASSHQAGELFF
V gene: TRBV7-9; D gene: NA; J gene: TRBJ2-7; clone size: NA; CDR3 DNA: TGTGCCAGCAGCCGCCTTTCGAGTGAGCAGTACTTC; CDR3 protein: CASSRLSSEQYF
V gene: TRBV5-1; D gene: NA; J gene: TRBJ2-2; clone size: NA; CDR3 DNA: TGCGCCAGCAGCTTGGCGGCTAGCGTTGCCGGGGAGCTGTTTTTT; CDR3 protein: CASSLAASVAGELFF
V gene: TRBV7-2; D gene: NA; J gene: TRBJ1-5; clone size: NA; CDR3 DNA: TGTGCCAGCAGCTTAGGGGGGGGCGCGAGCAATCAGCCCCAGCATTTT; CDR3 protein: CASSLGGGASNQPQHF
V gene: TRBV3-1/TRBV3-2; D gene: TRBD1; J gene: TRBJ1-3; clone size: NA; CDR3 DNA: TGTGCCAGCAGCAACAGGGGGCGGGAAGGAAACACCATATATTTT; CDR3 protein: CASSNRGREGNTIYF
V gene: TRBV2; D gene: TRBD1; J gene: TRBJ2-2; clone size: NA; CDR3 DNA: TGTGCCAGCAGGGGACAGGGGGCGTTGGTAACCGGGGAGCTGTTTTTT; CDR3 protein: CASRGQGALVTGELFF
V gene: TRBV19; D gene: TRBD1; J gene: TRBJ2-5; clone size: NA; CDR3 DNA: TGTGCCAGTAGTTCAAGGACAGGGGTCGGGGTAGAGACCCAGTACTTC; CDR3 protein: CASSSRTGVGVETQYF
V gene: TRBV6-5; D gene: TRBD1; J gene: TRBJ2-7; clone size: NA; CDR3 DNA: TGTGCCAGCAGTAGCGGGACAGGGGGCTCCTACGAGCAGTACTTC; CDR3 protein: CASSSGTGGSYEQYF
V gene: TRBV7-9; D gene: TRBD2; J gene: TRBJ2-7; clone size: NA; CDR3 DNA: TGTGCCAGCAGCTTAGATATAGCGGGGGCGGCCTACGAGCAGTACTTC; CDR3 protein: CASSLDIAGAAYEQYF
V gene: TRBV2; D gene: NA; J gene: TRBJ1-2; clone size: once; CDR3 DNA: TGTGCCAGCAGTGAAGCGGGCTACGGCTACACCTTC; CDR3 protein: CASSEAGYGYTF
V gene: TRBV7-2; D gene: TRBD2; J gene: TRBJ2-7; clone size: NA; CDR3 DNA: TGTGCCAGCAGCCCCGGGACTAGCGGGGCCCTAGCCGTCTACGAGCAGTACTTC; CDR3 protein: CASSPGTSGALAVYEQYF
V gene: TRBV18; D gene: NA; J gene: TRBJ1-5; clone size: NA; CDR3 DNA: TGTGCCAGCTCACCGACCCTCAATCAGCCCCAGCATTTT; CDR3 protein: CASSPTLNQPQHF
V gene: TRBV5-1; D gene: NA; J gene: TRBJ2-1; clone size: NA; CDR3 DNA: TGCGCCAGCAGCCCCTCCCGACTAGTTGGGGGCGAGCAGTTCTTC; CDR3 protein: CASSPSRLVGGEQFF
V gene: TRBV7-2; D gene: TRBD1; J gene: TRBJ1-3; clone size: NA; CDR3 DNA: TGTGCCAGCAGCTTAGGGGGACAGGGGATCTCTGGAAACACCATATATTTT; CDR3 protein: CASSLGGQGISGNTIYF
V gene: TRBV10-1; D gene: NA; J gene: TRBJ1-1; clone size: NA; CDR3 DNA: TGCGCCAGCAGTGATCAATCCTTTGTCACTGAAGCTTTCTTT; CDR3 protein: CASSDQSFVTEAFF
V gene: TRBV6-1; D gene: NA; J gene: TRBJ1-6; clone size: NA; CDR3 DNA: TGTGCCAGCAGTGAATGGGGGCGTTCGGATTCACCCCTCCACTTT; CDR3 protein: CASSEWGRSDSPLHF